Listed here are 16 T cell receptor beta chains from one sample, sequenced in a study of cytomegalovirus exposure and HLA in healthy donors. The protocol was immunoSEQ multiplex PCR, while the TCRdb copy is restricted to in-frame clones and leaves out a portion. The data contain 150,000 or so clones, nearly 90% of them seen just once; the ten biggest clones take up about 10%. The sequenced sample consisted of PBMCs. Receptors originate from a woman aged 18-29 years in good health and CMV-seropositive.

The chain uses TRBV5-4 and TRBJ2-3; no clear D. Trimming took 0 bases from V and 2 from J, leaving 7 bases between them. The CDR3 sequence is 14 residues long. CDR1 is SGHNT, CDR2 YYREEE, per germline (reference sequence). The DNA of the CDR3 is TGTGCCAGCAGCTTGGGTAGATACACAGATACGCAGTATTTT. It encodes CASSLGRYTDTQYF.

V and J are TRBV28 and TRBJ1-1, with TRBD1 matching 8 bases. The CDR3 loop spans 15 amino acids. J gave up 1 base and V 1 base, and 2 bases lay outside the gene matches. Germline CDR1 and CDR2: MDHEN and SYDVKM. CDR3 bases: TGTGCCAGCAGTTTATCGGACAGGGCGAACACTGAAGCTTTCTTT. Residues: CASSLSDRANTEAFF.

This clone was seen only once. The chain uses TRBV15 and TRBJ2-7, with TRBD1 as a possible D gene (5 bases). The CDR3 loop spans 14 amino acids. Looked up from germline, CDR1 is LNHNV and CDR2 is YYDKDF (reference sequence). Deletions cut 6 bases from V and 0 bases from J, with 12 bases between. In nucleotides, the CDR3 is TGTGCCACCAGAAAGGGGTTCTACTCCTACGAGCAGTACTTC. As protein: CATRKGFYSYEQYF.

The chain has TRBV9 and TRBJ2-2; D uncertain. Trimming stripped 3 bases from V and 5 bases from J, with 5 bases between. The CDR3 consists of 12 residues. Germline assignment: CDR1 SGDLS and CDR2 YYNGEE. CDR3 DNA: TGTGCCAGCAGCGCTGAGACCGGGGAGCTGTTTTTT. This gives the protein CASSAETGELFF.

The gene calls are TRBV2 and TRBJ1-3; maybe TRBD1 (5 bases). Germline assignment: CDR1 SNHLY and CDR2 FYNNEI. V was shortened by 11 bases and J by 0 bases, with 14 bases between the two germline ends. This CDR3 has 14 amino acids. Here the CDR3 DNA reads TGTGCCTCCAAACAGGTCCTCTCTGGAAACACCATATATTTT. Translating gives CASKQVLSGNTIYF.

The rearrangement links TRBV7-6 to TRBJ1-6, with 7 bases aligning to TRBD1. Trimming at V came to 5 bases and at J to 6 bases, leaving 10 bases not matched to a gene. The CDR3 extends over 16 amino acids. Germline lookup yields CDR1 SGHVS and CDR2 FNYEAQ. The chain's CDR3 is CASSHLRQGPNSPLHF. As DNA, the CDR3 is TGTGCCAGCAGCCACCTTCGACAGGGTCCTAATTCACCCCTCCACTTT.

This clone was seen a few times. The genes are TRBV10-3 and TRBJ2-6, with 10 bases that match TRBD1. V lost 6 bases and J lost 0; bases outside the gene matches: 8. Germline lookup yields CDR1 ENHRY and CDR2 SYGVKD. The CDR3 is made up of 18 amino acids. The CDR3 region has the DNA TGTGCCATCAGCCCACTTCGGGACAGGGGCTCTGGGGCCAACGTCCTGACTTTC. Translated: CAISPLRDRGSGANVLTF.

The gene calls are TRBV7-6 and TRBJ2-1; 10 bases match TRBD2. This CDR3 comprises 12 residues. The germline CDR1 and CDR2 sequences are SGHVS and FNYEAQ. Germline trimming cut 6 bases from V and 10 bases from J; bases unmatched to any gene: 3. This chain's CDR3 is CASRAGGKEQFF. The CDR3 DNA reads TGTGCCAGCAGAGCGGGGGGGAAAGAGCAGTTCTTC.

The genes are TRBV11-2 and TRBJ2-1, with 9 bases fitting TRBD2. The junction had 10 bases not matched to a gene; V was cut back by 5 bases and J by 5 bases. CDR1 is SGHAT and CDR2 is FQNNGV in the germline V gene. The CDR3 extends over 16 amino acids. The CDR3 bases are TGTGCCAGCAGCGGCCGACTAAGCGGGGGGCACAATGAGCAGTTCTTC. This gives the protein CASSGRLSGGHNEQFF.

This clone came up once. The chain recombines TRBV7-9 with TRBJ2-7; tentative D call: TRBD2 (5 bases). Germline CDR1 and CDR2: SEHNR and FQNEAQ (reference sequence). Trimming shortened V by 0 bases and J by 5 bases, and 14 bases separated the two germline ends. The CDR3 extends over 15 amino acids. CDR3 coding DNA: TGTGCCAGCAGCTTAGCATCCCCCGGGGTGGACGAGCAGTACTTC. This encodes CASSLASPGVDEQYF.

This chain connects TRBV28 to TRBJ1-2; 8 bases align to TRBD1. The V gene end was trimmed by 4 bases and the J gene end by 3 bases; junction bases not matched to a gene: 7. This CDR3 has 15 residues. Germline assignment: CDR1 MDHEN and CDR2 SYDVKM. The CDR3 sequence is CASSSPGQADYGYTF. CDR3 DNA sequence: TGTGCCAGCAGTTCTCCGGGACAGGCGGACTATGGCTACACCTTC.

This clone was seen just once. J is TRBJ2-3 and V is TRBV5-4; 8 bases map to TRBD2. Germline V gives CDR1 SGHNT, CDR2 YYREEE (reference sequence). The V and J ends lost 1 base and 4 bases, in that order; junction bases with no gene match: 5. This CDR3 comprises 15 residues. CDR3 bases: TGTGCCAGCAGCTTGCGGGGGGGGAGCGCAGATACGCAGTATTTT. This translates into CASSLRGGSADTQYF.

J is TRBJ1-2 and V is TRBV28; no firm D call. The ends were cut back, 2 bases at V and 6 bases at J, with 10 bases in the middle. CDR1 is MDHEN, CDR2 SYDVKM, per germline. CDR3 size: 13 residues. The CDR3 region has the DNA TGTGCCAGCAGTTTAGCCAGAACGAATGGCTACACCTTC. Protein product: CASSLARTNGYTF.

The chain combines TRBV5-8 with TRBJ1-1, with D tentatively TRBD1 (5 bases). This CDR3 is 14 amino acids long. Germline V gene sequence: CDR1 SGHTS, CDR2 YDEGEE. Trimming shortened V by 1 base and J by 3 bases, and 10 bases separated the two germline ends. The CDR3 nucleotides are TGTGCCAGCAGCTTGTACGGGGGGGACACTGAAGCTTTCTTT. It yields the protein CASSLYGGDTEAFF.

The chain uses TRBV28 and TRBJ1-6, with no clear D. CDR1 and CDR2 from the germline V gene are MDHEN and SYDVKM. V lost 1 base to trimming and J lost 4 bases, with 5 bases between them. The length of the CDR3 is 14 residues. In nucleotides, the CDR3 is TGTGCCAGCAGTTTATCCTCGTATAATTCACCCCTCCACTTT. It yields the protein CASSLSSYNSPLHF.

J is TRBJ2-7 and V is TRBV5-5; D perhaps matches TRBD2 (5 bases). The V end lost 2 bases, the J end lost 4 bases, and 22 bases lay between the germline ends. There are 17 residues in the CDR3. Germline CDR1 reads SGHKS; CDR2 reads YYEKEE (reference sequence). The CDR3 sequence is CASSFQDDGVRLYEQYF. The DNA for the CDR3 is TGTGCCAGCAGCTTCCAAGACGACGGGGTCAGGTTGTACGAGCAGTACTTC.